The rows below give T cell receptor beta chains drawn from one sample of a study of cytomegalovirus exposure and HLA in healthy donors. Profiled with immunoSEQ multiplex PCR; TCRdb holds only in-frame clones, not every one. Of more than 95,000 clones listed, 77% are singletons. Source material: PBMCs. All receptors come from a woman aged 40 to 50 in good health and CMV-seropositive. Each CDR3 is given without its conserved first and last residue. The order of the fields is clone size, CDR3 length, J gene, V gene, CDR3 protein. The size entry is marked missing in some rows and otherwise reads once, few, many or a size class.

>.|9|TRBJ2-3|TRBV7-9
ASSETDTQY
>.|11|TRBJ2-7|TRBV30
AWGAGPGYEQY
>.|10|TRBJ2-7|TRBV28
ASSEAFYEQY
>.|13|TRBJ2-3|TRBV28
ASSLASGYTDTQY
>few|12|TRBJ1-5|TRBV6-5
ASSALQGIQPQH
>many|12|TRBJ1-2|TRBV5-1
ASSPTTGGRGYT
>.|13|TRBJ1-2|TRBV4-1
ASSQFQGGGNGYT
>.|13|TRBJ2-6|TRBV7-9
ASSLSGAGANVLT
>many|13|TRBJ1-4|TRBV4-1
ASSLTGGRVEKLF
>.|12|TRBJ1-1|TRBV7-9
ASSQDTAGTEAF
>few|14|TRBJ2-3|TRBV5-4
ASSDSSGRAPDTQY
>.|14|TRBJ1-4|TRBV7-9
ASSLVVGQNNEKLF
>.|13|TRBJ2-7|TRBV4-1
ASSQDKGTSSEQY
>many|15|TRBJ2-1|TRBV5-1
ASSLEPTSGSPNEQF
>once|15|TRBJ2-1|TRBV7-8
ASSLATPGQGASEQF
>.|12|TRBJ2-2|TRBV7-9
ASSSSGGTGELF
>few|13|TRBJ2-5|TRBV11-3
ASSPGLAKGETQY
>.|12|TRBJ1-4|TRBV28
ASSLTGGYEKLF
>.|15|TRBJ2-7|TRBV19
ASSVGLAGAIAYEQY
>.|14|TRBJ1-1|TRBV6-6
ASSYSGGGVGTEAF
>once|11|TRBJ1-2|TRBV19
ASSSTGDYGYT
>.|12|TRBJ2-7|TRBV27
ASGLAGGFYEQY
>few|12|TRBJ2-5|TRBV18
ASSLGLGLETQY
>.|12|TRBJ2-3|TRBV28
ASSRTGGTDTQY
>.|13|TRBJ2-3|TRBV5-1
ATKSGAESTDTQY
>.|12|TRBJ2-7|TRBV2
ASSYTGTADEQY
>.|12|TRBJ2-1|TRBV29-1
SFGPGVDYNEQF
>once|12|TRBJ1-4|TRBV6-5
ASSRDRDNEKLF
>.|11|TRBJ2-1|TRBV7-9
ASSQLEYNEQF
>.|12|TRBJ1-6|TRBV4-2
ASSRTVDNSPLH
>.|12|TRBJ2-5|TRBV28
AGSVGGSRETQY
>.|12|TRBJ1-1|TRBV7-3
ASSLVGGDTEAF
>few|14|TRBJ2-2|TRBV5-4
ASSKTSGSRPGELF
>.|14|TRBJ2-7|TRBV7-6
ASSSGVGLAGDEQY
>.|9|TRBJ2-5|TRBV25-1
ASSRGETQY
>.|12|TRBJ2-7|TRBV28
ASSFRDTSIEQY
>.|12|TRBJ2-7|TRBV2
ASKPGTGYYEQY
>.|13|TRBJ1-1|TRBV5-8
ASSIRDIWNTEAF
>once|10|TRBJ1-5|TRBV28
ASSLYSLPQH
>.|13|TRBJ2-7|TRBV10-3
AIKQTSGSSYEQY
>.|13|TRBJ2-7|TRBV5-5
ASRHSGYPSYEQY
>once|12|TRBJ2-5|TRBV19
ASGGDRVRETQY
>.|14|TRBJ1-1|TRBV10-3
AISARTGASNTEAF
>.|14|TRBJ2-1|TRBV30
AWSFRTSGRYNEQF
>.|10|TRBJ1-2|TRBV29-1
SVDGQGRGYT
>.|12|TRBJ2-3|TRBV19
ASSGTSGTDTQY
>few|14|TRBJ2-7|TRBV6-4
ASSASGTGVSYEQY
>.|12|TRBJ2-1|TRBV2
ASSAGPRYNEQF
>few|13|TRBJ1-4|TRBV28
ASSDAGTVNEKLF
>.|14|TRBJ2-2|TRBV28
ASSTTPGQGPGELF
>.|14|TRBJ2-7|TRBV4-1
ASSQGRTGRQTEQY
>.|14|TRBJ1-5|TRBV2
ASKFDRTGSNQPQH
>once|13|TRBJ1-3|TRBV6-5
ASSPDRASGNTIY
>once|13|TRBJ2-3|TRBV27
AIRTSGTSTDTQY
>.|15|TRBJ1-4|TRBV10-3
AISESQGAAVGEKLF